Listed here are 26 T cell receptor beta chains from one sample, sequenced in a study of blood T cell repertoires in COVID-19. The protocol was immunoSEQ multiplex PCR, while the TCRdb copy is restricted to in-frame clones and leaves out a portion. The data hold about 300,000 clones, with approximately 90% observed a single time. The specimen sequenced was peripheral blood. All receptors derive from a man aged 18 to 29 with active or convalescent COVID-19.

The chain combines TRBV11-2 with TRBJ2-5; 12 bases agree with TRBD2. Germline CDR1 is SGHAT and CDR2 is FQNNGV. The V segment lost 2 bases and the J segment 5 bases; nucleotides outside the gene matches: 3. The CDR3 is made up of 15 amino acids. CDR3 DNA sequence: TGTGCCAGCAGCTTACTAGCGGGGGGGCTTGAGACCCAGTACTTC. This codes for CASSLLAGGLETQYF.

The chain recombines TRBV11-2 with TRBJ1-6; D remains unclear. The CDR3 length is 17 residues. Germline values: CDR1 SGHAT, CDR2 FQNNGV. V shed 1 base and J shed 5 bases, with 15 bases lying between them. The CDR3 DNA reads TGTGCCAGCAGCTTAGTTCGCGGTCTCTTTAATAATTCACCCCTCCACTTT. Translating gives CASSLVRGLFNNSPLHF.

This clone was observed once. V gene TRBV18 combines with J gene TRBJ2-1; TRBD2 aligns across 8 bases. This CDR3 spans 14 amino acids. Germline-derived CDR1 and CDR2 are KGHSH and LQKENI. Trimming at V came to 0 bases and at J to 9 bases, leaving 4 bases not matched to a gene. The chain's CDR3 is CASSPPSGDGEQFF. The CDR3 DNA is TGTGCCAGCTCACCACCTAGCGGGGACGGTGAGCAGTTCTTC.

The V call is TRBV29-1, the J call TRBJ1-1; 7 bases agree with TRBD1. This CDR3 has 13 residues. The V gene end was trimmed by 6 bases and the J gene end by 0 bases; junction bases not matched to a gene: 4. The V gene's germline CDR1 is SQVTM and CDR2 ANQGSEA. CDR3 in amino acids: CSVGTVLNTEAFF. CDR3 DNA: TGCAGCGTCGGGACAGTATTGAACACTGAAGCTTTCTTT.

This clone appeared once. The chain combines TRBV4-2 with TRBJ1-2; no clear D gene. Looked up from germline, CDR1 is LGHNA and CDR2 is YNFKEQ. The CDR3 runs to 17 residues. Trimming took 0 bases from V and 0 from J, leaving 14 bases between them. CDR3 in DNA: TGTGCCAGCAGCCAAGATATGGCAGCTGGAGCTAACTATGGCTACACCTTC. Translated: CASSQDMAAGANYGYTF.

The chain uses TRBV5-5 and TRBJ2-7; 14 positions match TRBD2. Looked up from germline, CDR1 is SGHKS and CDR2 is YYEKEE (reference sequence). The CDR3 contains 20 residues. With V trimmed by 0 bases and J by 3 bases, 14 bases remained unmatched. CDR3 residues: CASSLAGGTSGRFYHYEQYF. The CDR3 DNA sequence: TGTGCCAGCAGCTTGGCCGGGGGGACTAGCGGGAGATTTTACCACTACGAGCAGTACTTC.

This clone was seen once. The chain combines TRBV2 with TRBJ1-3; 7 bases align to TRBD1. J lost 5 bases, V lost 4 bases, and 8 bases had no gene match. Per the germline V gene, CDR1 is SNHLY and CDR2 is FYNNEI. The length of the CDR3 is 15 residues. CDR3 in amino acids: CASSVKGAHRNTIYF. Here the CDR3 DNA reads TGTGCCAGCAGTGTCAAGGGGGCGCATCGAAACACCATATATTTT.

In regard to this clone: This CDR3 is also generated by other DNA sequences in the sample. The chain employs TRBV12-3 or TRBV12-4 and TRBJ2-2; maybe TRBD2 (5 bases). The CDR3 consists of 13 residues. Trimming removed 1 base at V and 6 bases at J, with 6 bases between. CDR3 DNA sequence: TGTGCCAGCAGTTTAGGAGGGCCCGGGGAGCTGTTTTTT. This translates into CASSLGGPGELFF.

This clone has only one observation. The genes are TRBV6-1 and TRBJ2-7, with D uncertain. Trimming cost V 2 bases and J 2 bases, with 7 bases left between them. The CDR3 is 13 residues long. From germline, CDR1 is MNHNS and CDR2 SASEGT. The CDR3 is CASSEQEPYEQYF. The CDR3 DNA is TGTGCCAGCAGTGAACAGGAACCCTACGAGCAGTACTTC.

Details on this clone: Other DNA variants within this sample encode the same CDR3. The chain combines TRBV5-1 with TRBJ1-4; the D is unclear. The CDR3 has 14 residues. Trimming removed 1 base from V and 0 bases from J, with 4 bases in between. CDR1 is SGHRS and CDR2 is YFSETQ in the germline V gene. The CDR3 region is CASSLSSTNEKLFF. The CDR3 coding sequence is TGCGCCAGCAGCTTGTCATCAACTAATGAAAAACTGTTTTTT.

The chain employs TRBV27 and TRBJ1-1; 7 nucleotides align to TRBD1. The germline gives CDR1 MNHEY, CDR2 SMNVEV (reference sequence). This CDR3 spans 15 amino acids. Trimming took 6 bases from V and 4 from J; bases not matched to a gene: 11. The CDR3 region is CASSLSVGGLTEAFF. CDR3 sequence (DNA): TGTGCCAGCAGCTTGAGCGTAGGGGGCCTCACTGAAGCTTTCTTT.

This sequence joins TRBV7-2 and TRBJ1-1; D gene unclear. Per germline, CDR1 SGHTA and CDR2 FQGNSA. Between the trimmed V and J ends, which lost 1 base and 2 bases, there was a span of 8 bases. There are 14 residues in the CDR3. The CDR3 is CASSLGPSNTEAFF. The CDR3 DNA sequence: TGTGCCAGCAGCTTAGGTCCCAGTAACACTGAAGCTTTCTTT. Full variable domain (rest looked up from reference TRBV7-2 and TRBJ1-1): GAGVSQSPSNKVTEKGKDVELRCDPISGHTALYWYRQSLGQGLEFLIYFQGNSAPDKSGLPSDRFSAERTGGSVSTLTIQRTQQEDSAVYLCASSLGPSNTEAFFGQGTRLTVV.

The chain recombines TRBV5-6 with TRBJ2-7; 7 positions match TRBD1. With V trimmed by 6 bases and J by 1 base, 7 bases remained unmatched. The V gene's germline CDR1 is SGHDT and CDR2 YYEEEE. CDR3 length: 14 amino acids. The CDR3 coding sequence is TGTGCCAGCAACTTTTCAGGGGGATCCTACGAGCAGTACTTC. Residues: CASNFSGGSYEQYF. Based on the CDR3 plus reference TRBV5-6 and TRBJ2-7, the full variable domain is DAGVTQSPTHLIKTRGQQVTLRCSPKSGHDTVSWYQQALGQGPQFIFQYYEEEERQRGNFPDRFSGHQFPNYSSELNVNALLLGDSALYLCASNFSGGSYEQYFGPGTRLTVT.

The chain joins TRBV4-1 to TRBJ2-1, with 11 positions matching TRBD2. Germline V CDR1 and CDR2: MGHRA, YSYEKL. This CDR3 contains 15 residues. Trimming removed 1 base from V and 7 bases from J; junction bases left unmatched: 3. CDR3 region: CASSQGVAGGNEQFF. The CDR3 region has the DNA TGCGCCAGCAGCCAAGGGGTAGCGGGAGGGAATGAGCAGTTCTTC.

The CDR3 DNA reads as TGTGCCAGCAGGGCGACAGGTGACACCTACGAGCAGTACTTC. Amino acids: CASRATGDTYEQYF. V gene TRBV6-5 combines with J gene TRBJ2-7, with D maybe TRBD1 (6 bases). This CDR3 has 14 residues. Germline V gene data show CDR1 as MNHEY and CDR2 as SVGAGI. V was cut by 6 bases and J by 2 bases, with 14 bases left in between.

V is TRBV19 and J is TRBJ2-1; D perhaps matches TRBD2 (7 bases). Trimming cost V 10 bases and J 2 bases, with 24 bases left between them. Looked up from germline, CDR1 is LNHDA and CDR2 is SQIVND (reference sequence). The CDR3 is 17 residues long. The CDR3 protein is CATTIDPRGAAYNEQFF. The CDR3 DNA sequence: TGTGCCACTACCATCGATCCTCGGGGGGCCGCCTACAATGAGCAGTTCTTC.

The chain joins TRBV28 to TRBJ2-2, with 7 bases fitting TRBD2. Germline V CDR1 and CDR2: MDHEN, SYDVKM. The length of the CDR3 is 20 residues. The V segment lost 1 base and the J segment 8 bases; nucleotides outside the gene matches: 22. In DNA, the CDR3 is TGTGCCAGCAGTTTATTGCACAGCTTAGCGGGCCCAGCCAGTCCAGGGGAGCTGTTTTTT. Protein sequence: CASSLLHSLAGPASPGELFF.

The rearrangement uses TRBV18 and TRBJ1-3; 8 bases align to TRBD1. The CDR3 covers 16 residues. Germline loops: CDR1 KGHSH, CDR2 LQKENI. Unmatched junction bases numbered 10, after V lost 5 bases and J lost 4 bases. In DNA, the CDR3 is TGTGCCAGCTCAGTCGAACCGGGACAGGTCGGAAACACCATATATTTT. This encodes CASSVEPGQVGNTIYF.

V gene TRBV5-1 combines with J gene TRBJ2-3, with a weak D call TRBD2 (6 bases). V was shortened by 0 bases and J by 2 bases, with 13 bases between the two germline ends. Germline CDR1 and CDR2: SGHRS and YFSETQ. CDR3 length: 16 amino acids. CDR3 in DNA: TGCGCCAGCAGCTTGGCCGGGACTCCAGCCACAGATACGCAGTATTTT. Its translation: CASSLAGTPATDTQYF.

The chain joins TRBV27 to TRBJ2-7; tentative D call: TRBD1 (6 bases). Germline V gives CDR1 MNHEY, CDR2 SMNVEV (reference sequence). CDR3 size: 13 residues. Trimming stripped 6 bases from V and 2 bases from J, with 11 bases between. The CDR3 is CASRGHSTYEQYF. Here the CDR3 DNA reads TGTGCCAGCAGGGGACACTCAACCTACGAGCAGTACTTC.

V and J are TRBV28 and TRBJ1-4; 8 nucleotides match TRBD1. The CDR3 extends over 16 amino acids. The germline V gene encodes CDR1 MDHEN and CDR2 SYDVKM. V lost 5 bases and J lost 5; bases outside the gene matches: 10. CDR3 in amino acids: CASSPMGRGRNEKLFF. In nucleotides, the CDR3 is TGTGCCAGCAGTCCTATGGGCAGGGGGCGGAATGAAAAACTGTTTTTT.

In nucleotides, the CDR3 is TGTGCCAGCAGCTTAGTCCTCGGGACAGGGCTGACCGGGGAGCTGTTTTTT. It translates to CASSLVLGTGLTGELFF. The V gene is TRBV7-2, the J gene TRBJ2-2; 9 positions match TRBD1. Germline CDR1 and CDR2: SGHTA and FQGNSA. V lost 1 base, J lost 5 bases, and 8 bases stayed unmatched. The CDR3 contains 17 residues.

The rearrangement joins TRBV18 to TRBJ2-6; D might be TRBD2 (5 bases). Germline CDR1 reads KGHSH; CDR2 reads LQKENI. The germline V and J ends were trimmed by 0 bases and 2 bases, with 8 bases remaining between them. This CDR3 has 16 amino acids. This chain's CDR3 is CASSPPWGAGANVLTF. The CDR3, as DNA: TGTGCCAGCTCACCACCGTGGGGAGCTGGGGCCAACGTCCTGACTTTC.

The chain joins TRBV7-8 to TRBJ2-5; 10 nucleotides align to TRBD1. V gave up 1 base and J gave up 4 bases; unmatched junction bases: 3. This CDR3 is built from 15 residues. Germline lookup yields CDR1 SGHVS and CDR2 FQNEAQ. This chain's CDR3 is CASSLGQGAGETQYF. The DNA of the CDR3 is TGTGCCAGCAGCTTAGGACAGGGGGCGGGAGAGACCCAGTACTTC.

The chain couples TRBV5-1 to TRBJ1-2; no definite D call. V lost 0 bases and J 0 bases, leaving 9 bases between the germline ends. CDR1 SGHRS and CDR2 YFSETQ come from the germline V gene. The CDR3 runs 15 residues. The CDR3 nucleotides read TGCGCCAGCAGCTTGGTGACTTCTGCTAACTATGGCTACACCTTC. It encodes CASSLVTSANYGYTF.

This chain links TRBV4-1 with TRBJ1-6; D might be TRBD1 (5 bases). The V gene's germline CDR1 is MGHRA and CDR2 YSYEKL. Trimming removed 7 bases from V and 10 bases from J, with 14 bases in between. CDR3 length: 13 residues. As DNA, the CDR3 is TGCGCCAGCATGGGGCAGGGAAACTCACCCCTCCACTTT. Translation gives CASMGQGNSPLHF.